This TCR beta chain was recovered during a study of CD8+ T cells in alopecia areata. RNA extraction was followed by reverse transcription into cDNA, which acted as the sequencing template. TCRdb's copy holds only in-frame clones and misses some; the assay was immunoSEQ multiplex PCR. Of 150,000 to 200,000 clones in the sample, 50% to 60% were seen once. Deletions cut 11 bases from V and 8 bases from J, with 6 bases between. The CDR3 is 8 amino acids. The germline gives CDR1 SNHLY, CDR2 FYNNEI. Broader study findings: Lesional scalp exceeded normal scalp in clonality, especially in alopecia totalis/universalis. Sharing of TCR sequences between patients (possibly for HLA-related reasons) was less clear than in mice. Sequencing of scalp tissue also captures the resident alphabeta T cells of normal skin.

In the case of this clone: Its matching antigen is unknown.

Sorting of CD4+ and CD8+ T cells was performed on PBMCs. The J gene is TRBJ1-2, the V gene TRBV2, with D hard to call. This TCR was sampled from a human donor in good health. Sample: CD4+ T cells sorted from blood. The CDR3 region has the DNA TGTGCCCCCGGCGGCTACACCTTC. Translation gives CAPGGYTF.